This record looks at one TCR beta chain sequence and its context. The antigen remains undetermined. The trim removed 3 bases at V and 4 bases at J, leaving 5 bases unmatched. CDR1 MGHDK and CDR2 SYGVNS come from the germline V gene. This CDR3 spans 15 amino acids. Each CDR3 protein is one row after TCRdb ran MiXCR on the RT-PCR reads. The sample consists of about 540,000 distinct CDR3 sequences, around a quarter of them appearing once. The record originates from a study of response to subunit inactivated influenza vaccine. General observations from the study: Authors suggested seasonal influenza vaccinations each recruit few new T cells.

These same data were also listed under a study on T cells expressing NK-cell markers. That investigation notes: Researchers built TCR beta cDNA using 5'RACE template switching with UMIs. The TCR beta repertoires originated in sorted CD3+CD56+NKG2C+, CD3+CD56+NKG2C- and CD3+CD56-NKG2C+ T cells. Within the sequenced cohort of eight donors, seven exhibited HCMV seropositivity and one was seronegative. The share of CD8+ T cells held by dominant NKG2C+ clonotypes was roughly 1.0-8% in about six donors.

The sample in question was CD4+ T cells sorted from PBMCs, obtained 11 to 12 days after vaccination. The gene calls are TRBV25-1 and TRBJ1-2; 10 bases are shared with TRBD1. The TCR sequence derives from a man aged 50-59 years who received an inactivated influenza vaccine. The CDR3 region is CASSDTGTGVYGYTF. The CDR3 nucleotides are TGTGCCAGCAGTGATACCGGGACAGGGGTCTATGGCTACACCTTC.